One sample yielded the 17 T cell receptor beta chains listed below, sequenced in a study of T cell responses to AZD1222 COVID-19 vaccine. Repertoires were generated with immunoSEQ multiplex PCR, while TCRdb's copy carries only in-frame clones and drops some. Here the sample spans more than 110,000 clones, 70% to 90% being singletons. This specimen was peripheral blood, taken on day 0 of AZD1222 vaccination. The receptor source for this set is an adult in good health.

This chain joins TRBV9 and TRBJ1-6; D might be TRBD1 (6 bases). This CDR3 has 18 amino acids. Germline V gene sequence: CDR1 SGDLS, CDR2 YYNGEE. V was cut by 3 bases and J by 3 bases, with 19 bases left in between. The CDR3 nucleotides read TGTGCCAGCAGCGGCCGAGAGGGGGACGGGCTCTATAATTCACCCCTCCACTTT. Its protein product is CASSGREGDGLYNSPLHF.

CDR3 nucleotides: TGCAGCGTTGGCAAGTCCTACGAGCAGTACTTC. Translation gives CSVGKSYEQYF. The V call is TRBV29-1, the J call TRBJ2-7; no clear D gene. From germline, CDR1 is SQVTM and CDR2 ANQGSEA. Trimming took off 4 bases at V and 1 base at J, with 5 bases between the two ends. This CDR3 is built from 11 residues.

The DNA of the CDR3 is TGTGCCAGCAGCCTCAGTTGGCAGGGAAGTAATGAAGCTTTCTTT. As protein: CASSLSWQGSNEAFF. The chain has TRBV5-6 and TRBJ1-1, with D possibly matching TRBD1 (5 bases). V was pared by 4 bases and J by 7 bases, with 20 bases between. CDR1 and CDR2 from the germline V gene are SGHDT and YYEEEE. The CDR3 consists of 15 residues.

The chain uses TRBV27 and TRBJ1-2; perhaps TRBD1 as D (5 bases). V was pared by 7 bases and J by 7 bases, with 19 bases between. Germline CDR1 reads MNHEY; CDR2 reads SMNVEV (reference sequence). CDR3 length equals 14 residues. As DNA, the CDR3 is TGTGCCAGCATGAGGGTCGCAGGGCTCGGTGGCTACACCTTC. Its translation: CASMRVAGLGGYTF.

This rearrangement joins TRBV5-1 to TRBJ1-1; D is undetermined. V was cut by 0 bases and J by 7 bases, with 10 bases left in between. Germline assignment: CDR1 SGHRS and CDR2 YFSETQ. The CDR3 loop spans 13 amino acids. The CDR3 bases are TGCGCCAGCAGCTTGGATTACCTAGGTGAAGCTTTCTTT. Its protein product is CASSLDYLGEAFF.

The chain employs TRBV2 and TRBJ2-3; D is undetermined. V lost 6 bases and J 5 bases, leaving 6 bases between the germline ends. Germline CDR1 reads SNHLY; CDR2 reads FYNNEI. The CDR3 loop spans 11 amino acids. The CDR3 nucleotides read TGTGCCAGCAGGGCCGAAGATACGCAGTATTTT. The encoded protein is CASRAEDTQYF.

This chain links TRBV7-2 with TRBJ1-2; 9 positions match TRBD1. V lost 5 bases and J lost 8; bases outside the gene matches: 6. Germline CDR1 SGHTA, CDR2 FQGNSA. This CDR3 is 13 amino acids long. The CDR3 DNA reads TGTGCCAGCAGCCGACAGGGGGGAGGCGGCTACACCTTC. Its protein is CASSRQGGGGYTF. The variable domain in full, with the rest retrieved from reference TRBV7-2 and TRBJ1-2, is GAGVSQSPSNKVTEKGKDVELRCDPISGHTALYWYRQSLGQGLEFLIYFQGNSAPDKSGLPSDRFSAERTGGSVSTLTIQRTQQEDSAVYLCASSRQGGGGYTFGSGTRLTVV.

The chain's CDR3 is CAWSRGYGYTF. The CDR3 DNA reads TGTGCCTGGAGTAGGGGTTATGGCTACACCTTC. This chain joins TRBV30 and TRBJ1-2; tentatively, D is TRBD1 (5 bases). Looked up from germline, CDR1 is GTSNPN and CDR2 is SVGIG (reference sequence). The V end lost 2 bases, the J end lost 5 bases, and 6 bases lay between the germline ends. The CDR3 has 11 amino acids.

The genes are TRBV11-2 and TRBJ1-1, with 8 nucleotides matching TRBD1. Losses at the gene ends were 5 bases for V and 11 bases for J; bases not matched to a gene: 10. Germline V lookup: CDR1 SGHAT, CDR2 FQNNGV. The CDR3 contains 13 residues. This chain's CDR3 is CASSPPTGVGAFF. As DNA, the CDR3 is TGTGCCAGCAGCCCTCCGACAGGGGTTGGTGCTTTCTTT.

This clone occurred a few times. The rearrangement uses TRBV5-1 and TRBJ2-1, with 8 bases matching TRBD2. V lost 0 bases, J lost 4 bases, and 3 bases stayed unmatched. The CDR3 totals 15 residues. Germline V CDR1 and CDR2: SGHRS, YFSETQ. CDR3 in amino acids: CASSLDQREYNEQFF. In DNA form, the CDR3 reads TGCGCCAGCAGCTTGGACCAGCGGGAGTACAATGAGCAGTTCTTC. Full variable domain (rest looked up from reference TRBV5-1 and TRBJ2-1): KAGVTQTPRYLIKTRGQQVTLSCSPISGHRSVSWYQQTPGQGLQFLFEYFSETQRNKGNFPGRFSGRQFSNSRSEMNVSTLELGDSALYLCASSLDQREYNEQFFGPGTRLTVL.

Here the CDR3 DNA reads TGTGCCAGCAGCCAATCGGCAGGGACCACGGGGGGCTACACCTTC. This codes for CASSQSAGTTGGYTF. The V gene is TRBV16, the J gene TRBJ1-2; a weak D match, TRBD1 (5 bases). This CDR3 is built from 15 residues. Trimming pared 0 bases from V and 8 bases from J, leaving 16 bases between. Germline V gene data show CDR1 as KGHSY and CDR2 as FQNENV.

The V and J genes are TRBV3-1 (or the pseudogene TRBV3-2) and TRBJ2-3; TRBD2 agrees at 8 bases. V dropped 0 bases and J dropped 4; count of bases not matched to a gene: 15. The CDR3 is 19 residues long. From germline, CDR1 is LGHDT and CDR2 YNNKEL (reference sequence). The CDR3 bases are TGTGCCAGCAGCCAAGAGAGTCGGGGGGGCCGATGGGGCCCAGATACGCAGTATTTT. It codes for CASSQESRGGRWGPDTQYF.

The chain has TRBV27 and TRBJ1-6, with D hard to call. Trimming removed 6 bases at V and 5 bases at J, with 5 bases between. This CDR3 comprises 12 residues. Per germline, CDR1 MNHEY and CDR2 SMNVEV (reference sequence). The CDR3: CASRENNSPLHF. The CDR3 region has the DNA TGTGCCAGCAGGGAGAATAATTCACCCCTCCACTTT.

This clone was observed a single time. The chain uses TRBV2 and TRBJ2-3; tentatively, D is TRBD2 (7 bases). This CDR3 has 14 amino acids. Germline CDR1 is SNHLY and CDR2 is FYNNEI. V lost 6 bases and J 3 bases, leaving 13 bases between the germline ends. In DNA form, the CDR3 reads TGTGCCAGCAGGGGGGGGCCTCGGACAGATACGCAGTATTTT. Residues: CASRGGPRTDTQYF.

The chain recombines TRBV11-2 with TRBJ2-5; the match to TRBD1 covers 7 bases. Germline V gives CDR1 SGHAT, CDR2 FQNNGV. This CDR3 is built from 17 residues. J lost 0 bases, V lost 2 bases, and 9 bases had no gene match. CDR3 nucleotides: TGTGCCAGCAGCTTAAGCCTAGCCAGGGGGTACCAAGAGACCCAGTACTTC. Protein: CASSLSLARGYQETQYF.

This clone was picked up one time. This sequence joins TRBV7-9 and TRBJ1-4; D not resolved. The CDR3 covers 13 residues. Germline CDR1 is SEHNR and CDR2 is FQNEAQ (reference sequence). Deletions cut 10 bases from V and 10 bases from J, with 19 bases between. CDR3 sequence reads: CATLISKEGKLFF. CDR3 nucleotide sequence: TGTGCCACCCTAATTTCTAAGGAAGGAAAACTGTTTTTT.

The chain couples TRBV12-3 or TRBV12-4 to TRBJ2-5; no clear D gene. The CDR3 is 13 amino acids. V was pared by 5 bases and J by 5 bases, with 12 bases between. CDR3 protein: CASSQRVEETQYF. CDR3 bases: TGTGCCAGCAGTCAAAGGGTTGAGGAGACCCAGTACTTC.